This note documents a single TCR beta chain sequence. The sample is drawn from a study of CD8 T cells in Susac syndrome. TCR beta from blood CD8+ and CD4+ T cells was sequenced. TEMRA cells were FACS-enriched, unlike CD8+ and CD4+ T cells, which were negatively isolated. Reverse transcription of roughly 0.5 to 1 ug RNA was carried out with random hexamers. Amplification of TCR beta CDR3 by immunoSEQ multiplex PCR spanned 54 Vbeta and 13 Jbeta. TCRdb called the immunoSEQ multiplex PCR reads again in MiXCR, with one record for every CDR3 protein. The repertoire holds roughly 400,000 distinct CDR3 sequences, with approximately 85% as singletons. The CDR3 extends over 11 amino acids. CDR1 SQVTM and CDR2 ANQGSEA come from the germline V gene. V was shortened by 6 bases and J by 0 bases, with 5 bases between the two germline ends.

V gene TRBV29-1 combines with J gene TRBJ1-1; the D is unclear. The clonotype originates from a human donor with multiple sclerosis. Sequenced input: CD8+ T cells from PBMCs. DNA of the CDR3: TGCAGCGTGATCATGAACACTGAAGCTTTCTTT. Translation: CSVIMNTEAFF.